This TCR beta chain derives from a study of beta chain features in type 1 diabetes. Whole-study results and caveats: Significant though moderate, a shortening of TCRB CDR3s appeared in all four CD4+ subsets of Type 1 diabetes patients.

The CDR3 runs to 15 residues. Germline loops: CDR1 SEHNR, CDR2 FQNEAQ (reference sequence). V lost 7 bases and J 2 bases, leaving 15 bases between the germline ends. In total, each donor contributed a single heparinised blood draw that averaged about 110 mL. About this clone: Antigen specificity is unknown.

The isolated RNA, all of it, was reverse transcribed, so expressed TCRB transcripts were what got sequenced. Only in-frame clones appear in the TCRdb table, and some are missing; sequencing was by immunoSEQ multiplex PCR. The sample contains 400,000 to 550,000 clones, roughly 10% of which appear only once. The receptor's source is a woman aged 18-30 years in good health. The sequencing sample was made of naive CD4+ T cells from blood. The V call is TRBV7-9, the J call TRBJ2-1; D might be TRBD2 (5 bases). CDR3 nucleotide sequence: TGTGCCAGCATTCAGAGGGCCGACCCCTACAATGAGCAGTTCTTC. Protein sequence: CASIQRADPYNEQFF.